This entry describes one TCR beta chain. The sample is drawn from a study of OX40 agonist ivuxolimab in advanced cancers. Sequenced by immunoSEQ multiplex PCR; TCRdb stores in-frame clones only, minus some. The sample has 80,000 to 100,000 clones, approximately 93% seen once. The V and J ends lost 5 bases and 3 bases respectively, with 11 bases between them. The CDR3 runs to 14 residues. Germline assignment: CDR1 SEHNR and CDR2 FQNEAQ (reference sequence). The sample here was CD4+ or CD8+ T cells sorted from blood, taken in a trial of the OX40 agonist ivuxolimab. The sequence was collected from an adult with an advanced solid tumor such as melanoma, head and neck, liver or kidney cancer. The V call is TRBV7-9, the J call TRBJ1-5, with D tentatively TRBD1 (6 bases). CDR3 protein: CASSLGGLNQPQHF. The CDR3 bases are TGTGCCAGCAGCCTGGGGGGCCTCAATCAGCCCCAGCATTTT.